The TCR beta chain under discussion was sequenced for a study of shared clonotypes between healthy human individuals. At the level of the study: Those who served as donors were a couple of women and a few men between the ages of 18 and 49. Study-level results: Memory subsets generally showed smaller estimated richness than naive subsets did. Several donors had about 5% of their naive CD4 clonotypes in common.

CDR3 length equals 12 residues. CDR1 and CDR2 (germline): SGHTA, FQGNSA. V lost 6 bases, J lost 5 bases, and 2 bases stayed unmatched. The method was immunoSEQ multiplex PCR; TCRdb's version includes in-frame clones alone and lacks a portion of them. This table has over a million clones, about 98.5% appearing once. Comment on this clone: Its antigen is as yet unknown.

This clonotype was obtained from a man aged 25 to 40 in good health. Sequenced sample: naive CD4+ T cells sorted from blood. The subset: CD45RA+ positively selected. The chain employs TRBV7-2 and TRBJ2-3, with TRBD2 matching over 7 bases. The CDR3 region is CASRSSGDTQYF. The DNA of the CDR3 is TGTGCCAGCAGGTCTAGCGGAGATACGCAGTATTTT.